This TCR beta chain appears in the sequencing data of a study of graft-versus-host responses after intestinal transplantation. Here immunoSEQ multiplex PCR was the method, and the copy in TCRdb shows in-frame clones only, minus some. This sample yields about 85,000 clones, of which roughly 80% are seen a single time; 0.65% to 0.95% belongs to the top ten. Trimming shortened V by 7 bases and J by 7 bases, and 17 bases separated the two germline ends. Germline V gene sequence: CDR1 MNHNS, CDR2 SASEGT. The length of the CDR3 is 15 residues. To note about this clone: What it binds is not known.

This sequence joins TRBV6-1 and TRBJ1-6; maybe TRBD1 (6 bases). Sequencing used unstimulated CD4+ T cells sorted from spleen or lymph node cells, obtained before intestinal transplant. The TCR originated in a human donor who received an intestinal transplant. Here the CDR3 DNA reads TGTGCCAGCATCAGCGGACAGATAAAAAATTCACCCCTCCACTTT. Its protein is CASISGQIKNSPLHF.